This T cell receptor beta chain was captured by sequencing in a study of blood T cell repertoires in COVID-19. Turning to the study itself: T cells, B-cell-depleted T cells, or PBMCs provided the cDNA or gDNA that served as material.

Trimming cost V 6 bases and J 5 bases; bases outside gene matches: 13. The CDR3 extends over 15 amino acids. Germline V gene lookup returns CDR1 MDHEN and CDR2 SYDVKM. Study processing details: Amplification of reference gene primers provided the estimated nucleated cell counts. Sequencing was performed with immunoSEQ multiplex PCR; in TCRdb, only in-frame clones are kept and a portion is missing. The DNA was the basis for D and trimming; V, J and clone size are from that table. The data show a few hundred thousand clones, more than 75% seen once. Sequencing input: peripheral blood. V and J are TRBV28 and TRBJ2-7; TRBD1 agrees at 7 bases. This TCR was recovered from a man aged 50 or older who had recovered from COVID-19. This CDR3 is CASSRILRGRDEQYF. The DNA of the CDR3 is TGTGCCAGCAGCCGAATCCTTAGGGGGCGCGACGAGCAGTACTTC.